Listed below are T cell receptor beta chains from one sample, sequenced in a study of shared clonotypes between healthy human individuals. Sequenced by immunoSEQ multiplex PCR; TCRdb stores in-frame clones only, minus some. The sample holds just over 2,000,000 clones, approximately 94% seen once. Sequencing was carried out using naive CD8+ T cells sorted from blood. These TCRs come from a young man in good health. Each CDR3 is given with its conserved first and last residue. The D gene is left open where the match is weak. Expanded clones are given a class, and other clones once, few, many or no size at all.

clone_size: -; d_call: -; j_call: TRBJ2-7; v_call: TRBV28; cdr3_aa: CASSLLQGREQYF; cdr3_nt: TGTGCCAGCAGTTTATTACAGGGGAGGGAGCAGTACTTC
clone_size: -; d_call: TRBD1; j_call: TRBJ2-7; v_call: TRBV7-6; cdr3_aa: CASSLGTGGPYEQYF; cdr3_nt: TGTGCCAGCAGCCTGGGGACAGGGGGCCCCTACGAGCAGTACTTC
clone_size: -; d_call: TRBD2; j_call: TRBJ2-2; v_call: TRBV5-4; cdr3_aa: CAGGGLANTGELFF; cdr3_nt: TGTGCCGGGGGAGGGCTAGCGAATACCGGGGAGCTGTTTTTT
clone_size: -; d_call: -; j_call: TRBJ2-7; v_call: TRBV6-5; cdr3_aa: CASSYGASESSYEQYF; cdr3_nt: TGTGCCAGCAGTTACGGGGCTAGCGAGAGCTCCTACGAGCAGTACTTC
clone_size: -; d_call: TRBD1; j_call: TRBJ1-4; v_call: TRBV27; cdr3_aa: CASSIYRGRGTNEKLFF; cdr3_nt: TGTGCCAGCAGTATTTACAGGGGGCGGGGAACTAATGAAAAACTGTTTTTT
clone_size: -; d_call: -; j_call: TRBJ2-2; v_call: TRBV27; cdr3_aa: CASSLQGVTGELFF; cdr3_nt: TGTGCCAGCAGTTTACAGGGAGTCACCGGGGAGCTGTTTTTT
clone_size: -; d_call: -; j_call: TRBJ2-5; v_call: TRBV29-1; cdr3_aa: CSVGEPRTQYF; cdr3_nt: TGCAGCGTTGGGGAACCCAGGACCCAGTACTTC
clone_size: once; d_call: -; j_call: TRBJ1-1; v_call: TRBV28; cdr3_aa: CASSLRGGGTEAFF; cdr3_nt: TGTGCCAGCAGTTTGAGGGGGGGCGGCACTGAAGCTTTCTTT
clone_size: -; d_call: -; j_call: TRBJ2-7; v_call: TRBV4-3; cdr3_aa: CASSQGQAYEQYF; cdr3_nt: TGCGCCAGCAGCCAAGGGCAGGCCTACGAGCAGTACTTC
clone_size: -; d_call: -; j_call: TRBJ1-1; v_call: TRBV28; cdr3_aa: CASSLLTGNTEAFF; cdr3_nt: TGTGCCAGCAGTCTCTTGACGGGGAACACTGAAGCTTTCTTT
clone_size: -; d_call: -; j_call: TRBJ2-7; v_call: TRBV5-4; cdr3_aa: CASSSGYEQYF; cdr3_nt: TGTGCCAGCAGCTCCGGGTACGAGCAGTACTTC
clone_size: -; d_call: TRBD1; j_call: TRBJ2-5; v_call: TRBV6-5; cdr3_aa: CASSTTGVGETQYF; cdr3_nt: TGTGCCAGCAGTACTACAGGGGTCGGCGAGACCCAGTACTTC
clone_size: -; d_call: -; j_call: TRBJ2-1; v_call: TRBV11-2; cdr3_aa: CASSEGGEQFF; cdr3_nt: TGTGCCAGCAGCGAGGGTGGTGAGCAGTTCTTC
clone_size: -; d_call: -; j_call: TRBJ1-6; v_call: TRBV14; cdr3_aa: CASSQWVANSPLHF; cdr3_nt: TGTGCCAGCAGCCAATGGGTAGCGAATTCACCCCTCCACTTT
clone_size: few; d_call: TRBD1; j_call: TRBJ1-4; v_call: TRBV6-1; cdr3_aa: CASVNRGHEKLFF; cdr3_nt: TGTGCCAGCGTGAACAGGGGACACGAAAAACTGTTTTTT
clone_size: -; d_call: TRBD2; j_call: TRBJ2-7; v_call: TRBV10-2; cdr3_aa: CASSSGGARIYEQYF; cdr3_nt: TGCGCCAGCTCGTCCGGGGGGGCAAGGATCTACGAGCAGTACTTC
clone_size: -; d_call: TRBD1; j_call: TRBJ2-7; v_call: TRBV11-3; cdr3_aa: CASSHYRGLSYEQYF; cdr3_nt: TGTGCCAGCAGCCATTACAGGGGGCTCTCCTACGAGCAGTACTTC
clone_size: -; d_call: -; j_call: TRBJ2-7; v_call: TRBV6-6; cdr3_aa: CASSHQGGGPNEQYF; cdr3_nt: TGTGCCAGCAGTCACCAAGGAGGGGGTCCCAACGAGCAGTACTTC
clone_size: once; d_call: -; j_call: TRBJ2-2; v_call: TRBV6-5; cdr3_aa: CASSYSPGSDGELFF; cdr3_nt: TGTGCCAGCAGTTACTCGCCAGGGAGCGATGGGGAGCTGTTTTTT
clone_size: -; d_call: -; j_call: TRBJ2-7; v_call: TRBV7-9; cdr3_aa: CASSLLENGEQYF; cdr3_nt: TGTGCCAGCAGCTTACTAGAAAATGGCGAGCAGTACTTC
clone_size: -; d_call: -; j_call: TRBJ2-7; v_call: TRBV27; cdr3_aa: CASSETVRSYEQYF; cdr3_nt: TGTGCCAGCAGTGAGACAGTACGCTCCTACGAGCAGTACTTC
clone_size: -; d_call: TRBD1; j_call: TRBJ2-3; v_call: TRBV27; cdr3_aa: CASSPIGQGWTDTQYF; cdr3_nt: TGTGCCAGCTCCCCAATCGGACAGGGATGGACAGATACGCAGTATTTT
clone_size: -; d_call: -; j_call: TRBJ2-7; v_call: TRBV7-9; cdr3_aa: CASALLGDTSYEQYF; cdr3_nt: TGTGCCAGCGCCCTCCTGGGGGACACCTCCTACGAGCAGTACTTC
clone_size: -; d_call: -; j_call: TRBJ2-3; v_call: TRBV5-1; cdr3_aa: CASSSRLFGDTQYF; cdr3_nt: TGCGCCAGCAGCTCTCGCCTATTTGGGGATACGCAGTATTTT
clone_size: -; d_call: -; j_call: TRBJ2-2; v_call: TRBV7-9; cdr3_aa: CASSLPTTGELFF; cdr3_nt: TGTGCCAGCAGCTTACCGACCACCGGGGAGCTGTTTTTT
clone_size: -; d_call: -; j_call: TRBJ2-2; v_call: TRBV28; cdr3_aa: CASRGGLGTGELFF; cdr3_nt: TGTGCCAGCAGAGGGGGGTTAGGCACCGGGGAGCTGTTTTTT
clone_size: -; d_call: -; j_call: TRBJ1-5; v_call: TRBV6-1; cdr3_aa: CASADGVYSNQPQHF; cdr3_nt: TGTGCCAGCGCAGATGGGGTATATAGCAATCAGCCCCAGCATTTT
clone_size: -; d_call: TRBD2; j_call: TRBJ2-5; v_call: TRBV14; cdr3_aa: CASSLSGVAETQYF; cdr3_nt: TGTGCCAGCAGCCTTAGCGGGGTCGCGGAGACCCAGTACTTC
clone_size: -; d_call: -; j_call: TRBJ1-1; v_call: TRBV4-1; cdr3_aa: CASSQDSEGVNTEAFF; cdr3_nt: TGCGCCAGCAGCCAAGATTCAGAGGGGGTGAACACTGAAGCTTTCTTT
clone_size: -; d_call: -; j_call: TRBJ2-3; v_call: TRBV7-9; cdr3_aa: CASSSDGQDTQYF; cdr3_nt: TGTGCCAGCAGCTCGGACGGGCAAGATACGCAGTATTTT
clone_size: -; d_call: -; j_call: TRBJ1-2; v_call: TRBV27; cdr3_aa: CASSPSTGQLNYGYTF; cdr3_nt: TGTGCCAGCAGTCCATCGACAGGTCAGCTAAACTATGGCTACACCTTC
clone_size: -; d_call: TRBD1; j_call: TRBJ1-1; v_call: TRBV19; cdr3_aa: CASHPIGTGNTEAFF; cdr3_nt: TGTGCCAGCCACCCGATCGGGACAGGGAACACTGAAGCTTTCTTT
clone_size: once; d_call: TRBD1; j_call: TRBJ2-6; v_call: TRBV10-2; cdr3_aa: CASSGTGDSGANVLTF; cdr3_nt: TGCGCCAGCAGTGGGACAGGGGACTCTGGGGCCAACGTCCTGACTTTC